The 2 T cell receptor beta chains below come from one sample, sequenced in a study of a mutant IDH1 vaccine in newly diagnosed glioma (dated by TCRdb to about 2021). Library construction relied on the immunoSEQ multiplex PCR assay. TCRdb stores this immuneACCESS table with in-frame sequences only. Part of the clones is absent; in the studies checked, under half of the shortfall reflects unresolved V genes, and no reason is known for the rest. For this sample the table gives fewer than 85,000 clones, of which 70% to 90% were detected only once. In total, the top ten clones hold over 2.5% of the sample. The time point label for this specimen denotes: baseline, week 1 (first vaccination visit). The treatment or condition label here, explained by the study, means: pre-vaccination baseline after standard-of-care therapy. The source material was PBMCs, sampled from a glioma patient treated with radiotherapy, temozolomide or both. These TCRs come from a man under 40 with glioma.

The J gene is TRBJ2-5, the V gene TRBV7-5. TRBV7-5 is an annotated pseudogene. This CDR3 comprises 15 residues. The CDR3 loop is CVRSLGVDGDETQYF. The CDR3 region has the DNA TGTGTCAGAAGCTTAGGTGTTGATGGCGACGAGACCCAGTACTTC.

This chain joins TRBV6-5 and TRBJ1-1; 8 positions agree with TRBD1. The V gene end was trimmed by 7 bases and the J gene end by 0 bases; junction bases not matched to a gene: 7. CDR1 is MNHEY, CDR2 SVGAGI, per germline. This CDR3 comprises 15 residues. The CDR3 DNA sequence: TGTGCCAGCATGTTAAACAGGGGGTTGAACACTGAAGCTTTCTTT. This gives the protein CASMLNRGLNTEAFF.